Listed below are T cell receptor beta chains from one sample, sequenced in a study of T cell responses to AZD1222 COVID-19 vaccine. Produced via immunoSEQ multiplex PCR; TCRdb's table is partial and in-frame only. The data hold around 110,000 clones, with about 90% observed a single time. The sequencing used peripheral blood, collected on day 0 of AZD1222 vaccination. These receptors all come from an adult in good health. Each CDR3 is given with its conserved first and last residue. D genes are given only for firm matches. Size is stated for part of the rows, as once, few or many counts, or as a class when the clone is expanded.

j_call clone_size d_call v_call cdr3_nt cdr3_aa
TRBJ2-1 - TRBD2 TRBV7-9 TGTGCCAGCAGCTTAGCCCTGGCTAGCGGCACCGTCTACAATGAGCAGTTCTTC CASSLALASGTVYNEQFF
TRBJ2-1 - - TRBV6-4 TGTGCCAGCAGCCAAGACGGGACTGCCACTTACAATGAGCAGTTCTTC CASSQDGTATYNEQFF
TRBJ1-1 - - TRBV19 TGTGCCAGTACCGGATTTATGAACACTGAAGCTTTCTTT CASTGFMNTEAFF
TRBJ1-6 - - TRBV5-1 TGCGCCAGCAGCCTAGGTGAACAGGGAAATTCACCCCTCCACTTT CASSLGEQGNSPLHF
TRBJ1-1 - - TRBV30 TGTGCCTGGAGAGTGACAGAGAACACTGAAGCTTTCTTT CAWRVTENTEAFF
TRBJ2-1 once - TRBV27 TGTGCCAGCAGTTTATCGGCCTTCACGGGAAATGAGCAGTTCTTC CASSLSAFTGNEQFF
TRBJ1-2 - - TRBV6-5 TGTGCCAGCAGACCCACCGGGACAAACAACTATGGCTACACCTTC CASRPTGTNNYGYTF
TRBJ1-1 - - TRBV19 TGTGCCAGTAACAGTCACATGAACACTGAAGCTTTCTTT CASNSHMNTEAFF
TRBJ2-7 - - TRBV2 TGTGCCAGCAGTGAAGAAGGGGAGGACGAGCAGTACTTC CASSEEGEDEQYF
TRBJ2-5 - TRBD2 TRBV13 TGTGCCAGCAGCTTGTGGCTAGCGGGAGTCGCCCAAGAGACCCAGTACTTC CASSLWLAGVAQETQYF
TRBJ1-1 once - TRBV12-5 TGTGCTAGTGGTTTGGTAGTTGCGAAGAACACTGAAGCTTTCTTT CASGLVVAKNTEAFF
TRBJ1-1 - - TRBV29-1 TGCAGCGCTCACCGGGGACTGAACACTGAAGCTTTCTTT CSAHRGLNTEAFF
TRBJ2-2 - - TRBV7-3 TGTGCCAGCAGCTCGAGGCACACCGGGGAGCTGTTTTTT CASSSRHTGELFF
TRBJ2-5 - TRBD2 TRBV7-7 TGTGCTAGCAGCTCCGGGGGGGCTAGCGGGGGCCAAGAGACCCAGTACTTC CASSSGGASGGQETQYF
TRBJ2-1 - - TRBV3-1/TRBV3-2 TGTGCCAGCAGCCCAGCAGTGTACAATGAGCAGTTCTTC CASSPAVYNEQFF
TRBJ2-1 - TRBD2 TRBV11-3 TGTGCCAGCAGCGGCTCTAGCGGGCCCTACAATGAGCAGTTCTTC CASSGSSGPYNEQFF
TRBJ2-5 - - TRBV5-1 TGCGCCAGCAGCTTGGGCAGCCAAGAGACCCAGTACTTC CASSLGSQETQYF
TRBJ2-2 - - TRBV6-1 TGTGCCAGCAGTGAAGCCCCTGTCCCCGGCACCGGGGAGCTGTTTTTT CASSEAPVPGTGELFF
TRBJ1-2 - - TRBV28 TGTGCCAGCAGGGGTGGAATTACTAACTATGGCTACACCTTC CASRGGITNYGYTF
TRBJ1-2 - TRBD1 TRBV14 TGTGCCAGCAGCCGGGTTGACAGGGTGGACGGCTACACCTTC CASSRVDRVDGYTF
TRBJ1-4 - - TRBV19 TGTGCCACCCCCCCTGGGTACAATGAAAAACTGTTTTTT CATPPGYNEKLFF
TRBJ1-2 - - TRBV15 TGTGCCACCAGCAGCCCCGACTGGGGCCGCGGCTACACCTTC CATSSPDWGRGYTF
TRBJ1-5 once - TRBV30 TGTGCCTGGAGTGTGGCCTCCCCCGATCAGCCCCAGCATTTT CAWSVASPDQPQHF
TRBJ1-2 once TRBD1 TRBV19 TGTGCCAGTAGTTTTTGGACAGGGGGCGACGGCTACACCTTC CASSFWTGGDGYTF
TRBJ1-3 - - TRBV7-8 TGTGCCAGCAGCCTATACCAACTCTCTGGAAACACCATATATTTT CASSLYQLSGNTIYF
TRBJ1-1 - - TRBV5-1 TGCGCCAGCTCAATCGGGAACACTGAAGCTTTCTTT CASSIGNTEAFF